The clone carrying this T cell receptor (beta chain) was picked up many times. Its target is not known. The time point is: newly diagnosed GD, antithyroid drugs for less than 3 months. Scientists built the TCR library using RNA that was extracted from PBMCs. Germline-derived CDR1 and CDR2 are SGHRS and YFSETQ. The CDR3 is 14 residues long. V was clipped by 4 bases and J by 0 bases; unmatched bases: 2. The record originates from a study of regulatory T cells in long-lasting Graves disease. General observations from the study: Persistent Graves' patients showed reduced TCR diversity versus newly diagnosed patients. TRBV28, TRBJ1-2 and TRBJ2-5 were favored in persistent disease.

Relying on iRepertoire HTBI primers and Arm-PCR of CDR3 regions, the team built TCR beta libraries. TCRdb fed the multiplex PCR reads into MiXCR, producing one record per CDR3 protein. Among around 250,000 distinct CDR3 sequences listed, about 19% were seen once. The chain combines TRBV5-1 with TRBJ2-5; TRBD1 agrees at 8 bases. The sequence was obtained from a female donor with Graves disease. Source: peripheral blood mononuclear cells (PBMCs), taken at new diagnosis, from a patient treated with antithyroid drugs. The CDR3 spells CASSRTGNQETQYF. The DNA for the CDR3 is TGCGCCAGCAGCAGGACAGGGAACCAAGAGACCCAGTACTTC.